A selection of T cell receptor beta chains follows, all from one sample in a study of OX40 agonist ivuxolimab in advanced cancers. Clones were read by immunoSEQ multiplex PCR, and TCRdb kept only the in-frame ones, dropping some. There are 60,000 or so clones in the sample; 65% to 90% occur only once, and nearly 0.9% lies in the top ten. The specimen comprised CD4+ or CD8+ T cells sorted from blood, sampled in a trial of the OX40 agonist ivuxolimab. The receptors derive from an adult with an advanced solid tumor such as melanoma, head and neck, liver or kidney cancer. The CDR3 runs from the conserved cysteine through the conserved F or W. D genes are given only for firm matches. Not every row has a clone size; where given, it reads once, few, many or a size class.

length: 13
V: TRBV2
size: .
D: .
J: TRBJ1-4
DNA: TGTGCCAGCAAAAGGGGGTCTAATGAAAAACTGTTTTTT
CDR3: CASKRGSNEKLFF

length: 14
V: TRBV5-4
size: .
D: TRBD2
J: TRBJ2-1
DNA: TGTGCCAGCAGTCGAAACTCGGGGGGCAATGAGCAGTTCTTC
CDR3: CASSRNSGGNEQFF

length: 12
V: TRBV5-1
size: .
D: .
J: TRBJ1-2
DNA: TGCGCCAGCAGCTTGGCCGGGGGTGGCTACACCTTC
CDR3: CASSLAGGGYTF

length: 16
V: TRBV15
size: .
D: .
J: TRBJ2-2
DNA: TGTGCCACCAGCAGTCCCGGGACTGGTAATACCGGGGAGCTGTTTTTT
CDR3: CATSSPGTGNTGELFF

length: 14
V: TRBV28
size: few
D: TRBD1
J: TRBJ1-1
DNA: TGTGCCAGCAGGGCAGGGGGAGGGAAAACTGAAGCTTTCTTT
CDR3: CASRAGGGKTEAFF

length: 15
V: TRBV5-1
size: .
D: .
J: TRBJ1-5
DNA: TGCGCCAGCAGACAGGCAGGAGATAGCAATCAGCCCCAGCATTTT
CDR3: CASRQAGDSNQPQHF

length: 13
V: TRBV4-2
size: .
D: .
J: TRBJ2-7
DNA: TGTGCCAGCAGCCAAGATCGGCTTGTCGAGCAGTACTTC
CDR3: CASSQDRLVEQYF

length: 12
V: TRBV6-6
size: .
D: .
J: TRBJ1-4
DNA: TGTGCCAGCAGGGGAACCGGCGAAAAACTGTTTTTT
CDR3: CASRGTGEKLFF

length: 15
V: TRBV10-1
size: .
D: .
J: TRBJ2-5
DNA: TGCGCCAGCAGCCCATCCGGGACACTCCAAGAGACCCAGTACTTC
CDR3: CASSPSGTLQETQYF

length: 13
V: TRBV5-6
size: .
D: .
J: TRBJ2-7
DNA: TGTGCCAGCAGGTCACAGGGTCCCTACGAGCAGTACTTC
CDR3: CASRSQGPYEQYF

length: 16
V: TRBV4-2
size: .
D: TRBD2
J: TRBJ2-7
DNA: TGTGCCAGCAGCCAAGATACTAGCGGGAGGTCTCACGAGCAGTACTTC
CDR3: CASSQDTSGRSHEQYF

length: 14
V: TRBV11-2
size: .
D: TRBD2
J: TRBJ2-5
DNA: TGTGCCAGCAGCTTAGGACTAGCTTCCGAGACCCAGTACTTC
CDR3: CASSLGLASETQYF

length: 15
V: TRBV9
size: .
D: .
J: TRBJ1-2
DNA: TGTGCCAGCAGCGTATTTAGGACGGGGAACTATGGCTACACCTTC
CDR3: CASSVFRTGNYGYTF

length: 16
V: TRBV27
size: few
D: TRBD2
J: TRBJ2-1
DNA: TGTGCCAGCAGCCCTTTAGGGACTAGCGGGAGTTTAGAGCAGTTCTTC
CDR3: CASSPLGTSGSLEQFF

length: 14
V: TRBV19
size: .
D: .
J: TRBJ1-2
DNA: TGTGCCACCAGAGGTGGGCAGCTAAGAGGAGGCTACACCTTC
CDR3: CATRGGQLRGGYTF

length: 13
V: TRBV28
size: .
D: .
J: TRBJ2-6
DNA: TGTGCCAGCAGGGCCTCTGGGGCCAACGTCCTGACTTTC
CDR3: CASRASGANVLTF

length: 11
V: TRBV9
size: .
D: .
J: TRBJ2-1
DNA: TGTGCCAGCAGCGTAGTAGACGAGCAGTTCTTC
CDR3: CASSVVDEQFF

length: 14
V: TRBV19
size: .
D: .
J: TRBJ1-1
DNA: TGTGCCAGTAGCGACCAAGCGGGAATACTTGAAGCTTTCTTT
CDR3: CASSDQAGILEAFF

length: 14
V: TRBV28
size: .
D: .
J: TRBJ1-2
DNA: TGTGCCAGCAGTTTCGGGGGGGAGAACTATGGCTACACCTTC
CDR3: CASSFGGENYGYTF

length: 11
V: TRBV10-3
size: .
D: .
J: TRBJ1-2
DNA: TGTGCCATCAGCGGAACAGGGAGCTACACCTTC
CDR3: CAISGTGSYTF

length: 17
V: TRBV7-2
size: .
D: TRBD2
J: TRBJ2-1
DNA: TGTGCCAGCAGCTCCAGCCCCCTAGCGGGGGGGTACAATGAGCAGTTCTTC
CDR3: CASSSSPLAGGYNEQFF

length: 14
V: TRBV6-5
size: .
D: TRBD2
J: TRBJ2-1
DNA: TGTGCCAGCAGCGGGACTAGCGGCTACAATGAGCAGTTCTTC
CDR3: CASSGTSGYNEQFF

length: 11
V: TRBV9
size: .
D: .
J: TRBJ2-1
DNA: TGTGCCAGCAGCCCAGATAGTGAGCAGTTCTTC
CDR3: CASSPDSEQFF

length: 17
V: TRBV5-4
size: .
D: TRBD2
J: TRBJ2-7
DNA: TGTGCCAGCAGCCGGGGGGGGACGGGAGGGCCCTCCTACGAGCAGTACTTC
CDR3: CASSRGGTGGPSYEQYF

length: 14
V: TRBV10-3
size: .
D: TRBD2
J: TRBJ2-7
DNA: TGTGCCATCAGTGAGTCTGCGGGAGGAGGCGAGCAGTACTTC
CDR3: CAISESAGGGEQYF

length: 15
V: TRBV11-3
size: .
D: .
J: TRBJ2-1
DNA: TGTGCCAGCAGCTTAAAACGGACAGCGTACAATGAGCAGTTCTTC
CDR3: CASSLKRTAYNEQFF

length: 16
V: TRBV18
size: .
D: .
J: TRBJ2-1
DNA: TGTGCCAGCTCAACAGGACCTAGCAGTGTGGCTAATGAGCAGTTCTTC
CDR3: CASSTGPSSVANEQFF

length: 12
V: TRBV7-8
size: once
D: .
J: TRBJ1-5
DNA: TGTGCCAGCAGCAATCGTGGTCAGCCCCAGCATTTT
CDR3: CASSNRGQPQHF

length: 15
V: TRBV5-8
size: .
D: .
J: TRBJ2-1
DNA: TGTGCCAGCAGCTTGGGTTCGGCCCAGGGCAATGAGCAGTTCTTC
CDR3: CASSLGSAQGNEQFF

length: 13
V: TRBV28
size: few
D: .
J: TRBJ2-1
DNA: TGTGCCAGCAGTTTATGGCAGAACAATGAGCAGTTCTTC
CDR3: CASSLWQNNEQFF

length: 17
V: TRBV10-2
size: .
D: TRBD2
J: TRBJ2-7
DNA: TGCGCCAGCAGTGAGTCGCGACTAGCGGGAGATAGGACGAAGCAGTACTTC
CDR3: CASSESRLAGDRTKQYF

length: 15
V: TRBV6-1
size: .
D: .
J: TRBJ2-1
DNA: TGTGCCAGCAGTGTTCAGGGTAGCTCCTACAATGAGCAGTTCTTC
CDR3: CASSVQGSSYNEQFF

length: 16
V: TRBV7-2
size: .
D: TRBD2
J: TRBJ2-1
DNA: TGTGCCAGCAGCTTAGGTCCGGGGGGGCCTAACAATGAGCAGTTCTTC
CDR3: CASSLGPGGPNNEQFF

length: 12
V: TRBV6-5
size: .
D: .
J: TRBJ1-1
DNA: TGTGCCAGCAGTTACGGGGGGAATCGAGCTTTCTTT
CDR3: CASSYGGNRAFF

length: 16
V: TRBV4-1
size: .
D: TRBD2
J: TRBJ2-1
DNA: TGCGCCAGCAGCCTCCTTCCTAGCGGGGGCCCCAATGAGCAGTTCTTC
CDR3: CASSLLPSGGPNEQFF

length: 14
V: TRBV15
size: .
D: .
J: TRBJ2-3
DNA: TGTGCCACCAGCAGAGTGGGCAGCACAGATACGCAGTATTTT
CDR3: CATSRVGSTDTQYF

length: 14
V: TRBV6-1
size: .
D: .
J: TRBJ1-5
DNA: TGTGCCAGCAGTGAAGGAGGGGGGTATCAGCCCCAGCATTTT
CDR3: CASSEGGGYQPQHF

length: 14
V: TRBV5-4
size: .
D: .
J: TRBJ2-2
DNA: TGTGCCAGCAGCCCGGCGGGCGACACCGGGGAGCTGTTTTTT
CDR3: CASSPAGDTGELFF

length: 17
V: TRBV21-1
size: .
D: .
J: TRBJ2-5
DNA: TGTGCCAGCAGCTATTTCTGGACGGCTAGATTCCAAGAGACCCAGTACTTC
CDR3: CASSYFWTARFQETQYF

length: 13
V: TRBV28
size: .
D: .
J: TRBJ2-2
DNA: TGTGCCAGCACCACTTCGAACACCGGGGAGCTGTTTTTT
CDR3: CASTTSNTGELFF

length: 13
V: TRBV19
size: .
D: TRBD1
J: TRBJ1-2
DNA: TGTGCCAGTAGTATCGACAGGGTTTATGGCTACACCTTC
CDR3: CASSIDRVYGYTF

length: 15
V: TRBV10-3
size: .
D: .
J: TRBJ1-5
DNA: TGTGCCACTCGGAACTCGGACCATAGCAATCAGCCCCAGCATTTT
CDR3: CATRNSDHSNQPQHF

length: 13
V: TRBV2
size: few
D: .
J: TRBJ2-2
DNA: TGTGCCAGCACCCCCCGGGGGTCCGGGGAGCTGTTTTTT
CDR3: CASTPRGSGELFF

length: 15
V: TRBV5-1
size: few
D: .
J: TRBJ1-1
DNA: TGCGCCAGCAGCTTGGGCGGCGTGCAGGGGACTGAAGCTTTCTTT
CDR3: CASSLGGVQGTEAFF

length: 14
V: TRBV1
size: .
D: .
J: TRBJ1-1
DNA: TGCACCAGCAGCCAAAACGGGGAGGCCACTGAAGCTTTCTTT
CDR3: CTSSQNGEATEAFF

length: 13
V: TRBV11-3
size: once
D: TRBD1
J: TRBJ2-7
DNA: TGTGCCAGCAGTCCCGACAGGGGGCGCGAGCAGTACTTC
CDR3: CASSPDRGREQYF

length: 12
V: TRBV10-3
size: .
D: .
J: TRBJ2-7
DNA: TGTGCCATCAGGGGTGGGAGGTACGAGCAGTACTTC
CDR3: CAIRGGRYEQYF

length: 14
V: TRBV11-2
size: .
D: .
J: TRBJ2-1
DNA: TGTGCCAGCAGCTTAATTCGGGTCCCCAATGAGCAGTTCTTC
CDR3: CASSLIRVPNEQFF

length: 12
V: TRBV5-4
size: .
D: TRBD1
J: TRBJ1-2
DNA: TGTGCCAGCAGCAGCGACAGGGGCGGCTACACCTTC
CDR3: CASSSDRGGYTF

length: 18
V: TRBV7-9
size: .
D: .
J: TRBJ2-1
DNA: TGTGCCAGCAGCTTACATGGTCGGGGAAACGAGTTCTACAATGAGCAGTTCTTC
CDR3: CASSLHGRGNEFYNEQFF

length: 13
V: TRBV30
size: .
D: .
J: TRBJ1-2
DNA: TGTGCCTCCCCCTCCGAATATGGGGGCGGCTACACCTTC
CDR3: CASPSEYGGGYTF

length: 14
V: TRBV18
size: .
D: .
J: TRBJ2-4
DNA: TGTGCCAGCTCAGAGGGGCTAGCCAAAAACATTCAGTACTTC
CDR3: CASSEGLAKNIQYF

length: 13
V: TRBV30
size: .
D: .
J: TRBJ1-2
DNA: TGTGCCTGGAGTGTACCCGGCTCGGCGGGCTACACCTTC
CDR3: CAWSVPGSAGYTF

length: 14
V: TRBV6-4
size: .
D: .
J: TRBJ1-6
DNA: TGTGCCAGCAGCCCAGGTGGGACAAATTCACCCCTCCACTTT
CDR3: CASSPGGTNSPLHF

length: 13
V: TRBV19
size: once
D: .
J: TRBJ1-1
DNA: TGTGCCAGTAGTATACAAATCGACACTGAAGCTTTCTTT
CDR3: CASSIQIDTEAFF